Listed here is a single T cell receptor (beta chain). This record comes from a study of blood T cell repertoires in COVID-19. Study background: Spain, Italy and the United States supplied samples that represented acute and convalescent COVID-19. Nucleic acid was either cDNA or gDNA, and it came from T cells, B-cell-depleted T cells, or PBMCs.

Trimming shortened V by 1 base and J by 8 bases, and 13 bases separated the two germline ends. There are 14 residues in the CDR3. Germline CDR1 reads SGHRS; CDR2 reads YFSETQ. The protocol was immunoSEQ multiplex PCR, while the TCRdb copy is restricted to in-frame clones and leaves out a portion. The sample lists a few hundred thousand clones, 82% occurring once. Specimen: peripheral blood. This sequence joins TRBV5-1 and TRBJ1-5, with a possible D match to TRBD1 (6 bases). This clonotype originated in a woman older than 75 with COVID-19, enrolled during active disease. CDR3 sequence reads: CASSLKGGGEPQHF. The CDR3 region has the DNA TGCGCCAGCAGCTTGAAGGGAGGGGGTGAGCCCCAGCATTTT.